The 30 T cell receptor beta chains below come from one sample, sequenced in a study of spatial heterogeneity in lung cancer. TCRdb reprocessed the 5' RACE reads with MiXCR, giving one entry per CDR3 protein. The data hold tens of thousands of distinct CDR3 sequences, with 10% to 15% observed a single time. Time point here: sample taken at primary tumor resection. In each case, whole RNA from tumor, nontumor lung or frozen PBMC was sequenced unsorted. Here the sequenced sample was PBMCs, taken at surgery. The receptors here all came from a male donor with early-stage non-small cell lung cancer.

The CDR3 sequence is CASSQGTVSSYNEQFF. For the CDR3, the DNA is TGTGCCAGCAGCCAGGGCACAGTGAGCTCCTACAATGAGCAGTTCTTC. The chain is built from TRBV3-1 and TRBJ2-1; no clear D gene. Germline-derived CDR1 and CDR2 are LGHDT and YNNKEL (reference sequence). CDR3 length equals 16 residues. Trimming cost V 3 bases and J 0 bases, with 12 bases left between them.

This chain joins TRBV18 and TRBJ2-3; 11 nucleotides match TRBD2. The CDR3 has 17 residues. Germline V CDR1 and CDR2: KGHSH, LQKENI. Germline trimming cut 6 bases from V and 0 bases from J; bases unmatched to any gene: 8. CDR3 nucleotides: TGTGCCAGCTCGCTCGGGACTAGCGGTCCCAGCACAGATACGCAGTATTTT. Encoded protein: CASSLGTSGPSTDTQYF.

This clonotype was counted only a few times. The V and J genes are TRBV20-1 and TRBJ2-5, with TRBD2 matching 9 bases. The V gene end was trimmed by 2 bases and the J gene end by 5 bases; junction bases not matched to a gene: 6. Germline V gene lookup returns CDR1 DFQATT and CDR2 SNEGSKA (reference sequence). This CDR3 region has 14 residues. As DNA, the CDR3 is TGCAGTGCTAGATCCGCGGGAGGGGCGGAGACCCAGTACTTC. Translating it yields CSARSAGGAETQYF.

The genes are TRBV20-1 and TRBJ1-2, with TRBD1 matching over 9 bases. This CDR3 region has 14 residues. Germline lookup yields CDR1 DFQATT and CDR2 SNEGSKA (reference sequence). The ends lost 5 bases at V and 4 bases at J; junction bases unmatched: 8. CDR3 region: CSAGQGTSIYGYTF. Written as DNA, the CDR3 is TGCAGTGCTGGACAGGGGACTAGTATCTATGGCTACACCTTC.

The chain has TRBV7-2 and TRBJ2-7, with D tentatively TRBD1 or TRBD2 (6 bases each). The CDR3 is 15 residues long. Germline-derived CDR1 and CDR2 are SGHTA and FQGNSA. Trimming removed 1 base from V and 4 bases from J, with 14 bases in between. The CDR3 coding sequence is TGTGCCAGCAGCTTAGGGGGGGCCAGGAGGTACGAGCAGTACTTC. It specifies CASSLGGARRYEQYF.

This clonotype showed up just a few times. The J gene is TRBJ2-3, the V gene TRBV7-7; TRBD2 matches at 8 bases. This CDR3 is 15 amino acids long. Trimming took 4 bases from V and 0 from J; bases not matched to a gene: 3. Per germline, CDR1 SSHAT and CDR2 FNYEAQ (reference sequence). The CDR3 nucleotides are TGTGCCAGCAGCTCAGCGGGGGACAGCACAGATACGCAGTATTTT. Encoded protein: CASSSAGDSTDTQYF. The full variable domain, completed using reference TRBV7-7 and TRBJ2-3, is GAGVSQSPRYKVTKRGQDVTLRCDPISSHATLYWYQQALGQGPEFLTYFNYEAQPDKSGLPSDRFSAERPEGSISTLTIQRTEQRDSAMYRCASSSAGDSTDTQYFGPGTRLTVL.

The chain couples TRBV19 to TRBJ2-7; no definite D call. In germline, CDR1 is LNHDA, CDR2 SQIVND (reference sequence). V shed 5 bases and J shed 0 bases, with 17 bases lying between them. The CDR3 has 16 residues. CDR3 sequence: CASSPVGQTSSYEQYF. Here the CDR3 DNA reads TGTGCCAGTAGTCCCGTAGGGCAGACCAGCTCCTACGAGCAGTACTTC.

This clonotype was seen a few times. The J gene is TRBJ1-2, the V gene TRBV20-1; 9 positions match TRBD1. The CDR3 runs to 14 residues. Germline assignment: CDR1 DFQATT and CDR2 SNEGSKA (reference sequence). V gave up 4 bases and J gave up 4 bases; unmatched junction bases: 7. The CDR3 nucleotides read TGCAGTGCTACCCCGGGACAGGGTATCTATGGCTACACCTTC. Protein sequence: CSATPGQGIYGYTF.

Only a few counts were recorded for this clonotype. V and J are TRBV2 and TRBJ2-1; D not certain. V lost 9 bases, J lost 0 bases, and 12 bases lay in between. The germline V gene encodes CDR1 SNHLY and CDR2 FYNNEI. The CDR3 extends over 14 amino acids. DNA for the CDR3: TGTGCCAGTACATGGGGAAGCTCCTACAATGAGCAGTTCTTC. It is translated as CASTWGSSYNEQFF.

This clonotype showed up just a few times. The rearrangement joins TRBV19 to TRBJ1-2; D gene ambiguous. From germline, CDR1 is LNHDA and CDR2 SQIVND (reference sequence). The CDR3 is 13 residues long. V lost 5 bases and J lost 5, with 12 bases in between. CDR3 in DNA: TGTGCCAGTAGTCCCCCGAACGGATATGGCTACACCTTC. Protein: CASSPPNGYGYTF.

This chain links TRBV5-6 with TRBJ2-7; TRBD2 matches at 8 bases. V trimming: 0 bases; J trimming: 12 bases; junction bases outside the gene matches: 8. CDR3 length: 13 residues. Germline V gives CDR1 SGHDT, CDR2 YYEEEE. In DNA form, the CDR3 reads TGTGCCAGCAGCTTGGATCTAGCGGGCCCTTGGTACTTC. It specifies CASSLDLAGPWYF.

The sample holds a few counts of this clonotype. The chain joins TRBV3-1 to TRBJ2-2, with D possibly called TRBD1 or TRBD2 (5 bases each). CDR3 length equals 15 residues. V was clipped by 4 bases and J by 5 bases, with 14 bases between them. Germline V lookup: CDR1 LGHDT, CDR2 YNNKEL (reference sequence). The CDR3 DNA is TGTGCCAGCAGCCCCCGTACCAGGGAGACCGGGGAGCTGTTTTTT. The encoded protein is CASSPRTRETGELFF. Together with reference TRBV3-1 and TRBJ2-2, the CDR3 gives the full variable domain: DTAVSQTPKYLVTQMGNDKSIKCEQNLGHDTMYWYKQDSKKFLKIMFSYNNKELIINETVPNRFSPKSPDKAHLNLHINSLELGDSAVYFCASSPRTRETGELFFGEGSRLTVL.

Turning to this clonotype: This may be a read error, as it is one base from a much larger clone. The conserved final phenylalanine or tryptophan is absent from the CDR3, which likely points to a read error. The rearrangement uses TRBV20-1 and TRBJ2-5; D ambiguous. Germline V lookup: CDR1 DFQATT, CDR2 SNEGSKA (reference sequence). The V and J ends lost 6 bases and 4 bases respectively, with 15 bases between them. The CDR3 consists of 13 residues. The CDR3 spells CSAVKESRETQYL. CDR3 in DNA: TGCAGTGCCGTCAAGGAAAGCCGAGAGACCCAGTACCTC.

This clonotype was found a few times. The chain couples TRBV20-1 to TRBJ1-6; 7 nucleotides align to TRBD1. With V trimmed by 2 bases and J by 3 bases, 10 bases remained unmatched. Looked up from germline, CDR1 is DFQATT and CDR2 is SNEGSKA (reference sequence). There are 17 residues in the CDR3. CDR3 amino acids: CSARSSQGEIYNSPLHF. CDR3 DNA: TGCAGTGCTAGATCTTCGCAGGGGGAAATCTATAATTCACCCCTCCACTTT.

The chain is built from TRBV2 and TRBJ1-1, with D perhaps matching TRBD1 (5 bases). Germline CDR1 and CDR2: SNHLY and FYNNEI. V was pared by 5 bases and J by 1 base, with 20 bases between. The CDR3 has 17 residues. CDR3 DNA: TGTGCCAGCAGTTCATCGTCACCGGGACGGGGGAACACTGAAGCTTTCTTT. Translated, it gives CASSSSSPGRGNTEAFF.

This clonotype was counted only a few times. CDR3 coding DNA: TGTGCCAGCAGTTATGCGGAGACCCAGTACTTC. Amino acid sequence: CASSYAETQYF. The rearrangement joins TRBV6-2 or TRBV6-3 to TRBJ2-5; no reliable D call. This CDR3 spans 11 amino acids. Germline CDR1 reads MNHEY; CDR2 reads SVGEGT. Deletions cut 3 bases from V and 5 bases from J, with 4 bases between.

The CDR3 here is CASTYWNSGSNTGELFF. The CDR3 bases are TGTGCCAGCACCTACTGGAATAGCGGGAGCAACACCGGGGAGCTGTTTTTT. This rearrangement joins TRBV27 to TRBJ2-2; 9 nucleotides match TRBD2. The junction had 11 bases not matched to a gene; V was cut back by 7 bases and J by 2 bases. The CDR3 is 17 residues long. The germline gives CDR1 MNHEY, CDR2 SMNVEV (reference sequence).

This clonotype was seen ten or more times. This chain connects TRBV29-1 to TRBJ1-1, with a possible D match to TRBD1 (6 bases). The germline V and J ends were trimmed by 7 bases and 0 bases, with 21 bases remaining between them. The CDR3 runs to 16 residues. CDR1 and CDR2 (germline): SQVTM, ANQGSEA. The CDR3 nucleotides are TGCAGCGCCCTCCCCCCGACAGGAGTCATGAACACTGAAGCTTTCTTT. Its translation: CSALPPTGVMNTEAFF.

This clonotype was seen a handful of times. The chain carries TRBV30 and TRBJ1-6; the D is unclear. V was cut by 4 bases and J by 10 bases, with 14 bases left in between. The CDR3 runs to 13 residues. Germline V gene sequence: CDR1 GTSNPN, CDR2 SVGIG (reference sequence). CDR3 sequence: CAWKIQKDSPLHF. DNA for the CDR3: TGTGCCTGGAAAATCCAGAAGGACTCACCCCTCCACTTT.

Written as DNA, the CDR3 is TGTGCCAGCAGCACCCCGAGGGCAGATACGCAGTATTTT. Translated, it gives CASSTPRADTQYF. The rearrangement joins TRBV11-2 to TRBJ2-3; maybe TRBD2 (5 bases). V was shortened by 5 bases and J by 4 bases, with 10 bases between the two germline ends. CDR3 length: 13 amino acids. Germline V CDR1 and CDR2: SGHAT, FQNNGV.

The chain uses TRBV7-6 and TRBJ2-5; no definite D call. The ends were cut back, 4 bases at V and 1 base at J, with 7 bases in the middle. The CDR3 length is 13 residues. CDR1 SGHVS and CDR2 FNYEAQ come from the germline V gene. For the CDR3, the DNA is TGTGCCAGCAGCTGGGTAGTCCAAGAGACCCAGTACTTC. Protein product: CASSWVVQETQYF.

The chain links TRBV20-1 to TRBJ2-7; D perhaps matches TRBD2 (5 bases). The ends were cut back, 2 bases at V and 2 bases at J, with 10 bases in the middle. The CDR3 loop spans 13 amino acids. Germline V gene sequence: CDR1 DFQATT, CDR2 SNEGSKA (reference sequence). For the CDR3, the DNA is TGCAGTGCTAGACCCGGAGGCGCCTACGAGCAGTACTTC. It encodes CSARPGGAYEQYF.

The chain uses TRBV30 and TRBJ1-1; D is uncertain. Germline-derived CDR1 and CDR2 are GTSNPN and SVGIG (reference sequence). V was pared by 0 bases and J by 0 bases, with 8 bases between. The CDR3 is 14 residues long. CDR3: CAWSVPGLNTEAFF. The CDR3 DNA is TGTGCCTGGAGTGTACCCGGATTGAACACTGAAGCTTTCTTT. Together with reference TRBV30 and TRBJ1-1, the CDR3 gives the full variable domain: SQTIHQWPATLVQPVGSPLSLECTVEGTSNPNLYWYRQAAGRGLQLLFYSVGIGQISSEVPQNLSASRPQDRQFILSSKKLLLSDSGFYLCAWSVPGLNTEAFFGQGTRLTVV.

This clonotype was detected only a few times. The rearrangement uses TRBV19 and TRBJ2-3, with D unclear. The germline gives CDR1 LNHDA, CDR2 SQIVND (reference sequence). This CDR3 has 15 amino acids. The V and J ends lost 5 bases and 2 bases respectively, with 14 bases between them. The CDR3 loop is CASSPDRAYTDTQYF. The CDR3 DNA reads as TGTGCCAGTAGTCCCGACCGGGCCTACACAGATACGCAGTATTTT.

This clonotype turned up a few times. The CDR3 DNA follows: TGTGCCAGCAAAGACGGGCGAAGGTCGCTGTTTTTT. Translating it yields CASKDGRRSLFF. The chain joins TRBV6-1 to TRBJ2-2; D not resolved. Germline V gene data show CDR1 as MNHNS and CDR2 as SASEGT. The V and J ends lost 7 bases and 13 bases respectively, with 16 bases between them. This CDR3 is built from 12 residues.

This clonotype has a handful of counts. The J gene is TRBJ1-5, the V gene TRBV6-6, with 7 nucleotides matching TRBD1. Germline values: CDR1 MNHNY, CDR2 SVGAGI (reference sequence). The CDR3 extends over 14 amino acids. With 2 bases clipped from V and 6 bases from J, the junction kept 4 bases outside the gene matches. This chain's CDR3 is CASSYEGGFQPQHF. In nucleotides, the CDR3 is TGTGCCAGCAGTTACGAAGGGGGCTTTCAGCCCCAGCATTTT.

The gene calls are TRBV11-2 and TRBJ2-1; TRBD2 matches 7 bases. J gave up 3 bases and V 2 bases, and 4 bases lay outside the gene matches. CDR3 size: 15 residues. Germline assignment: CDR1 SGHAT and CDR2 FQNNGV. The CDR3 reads CASSLNLADYNEQFF. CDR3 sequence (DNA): TGTGCCAGCAGCTTAAATCTAGCGGACTACAATGAGCAGTTCTTC.

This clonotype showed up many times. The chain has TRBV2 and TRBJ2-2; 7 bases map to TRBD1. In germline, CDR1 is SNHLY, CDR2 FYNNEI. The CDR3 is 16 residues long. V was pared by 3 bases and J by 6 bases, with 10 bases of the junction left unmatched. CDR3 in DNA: TGTGCCAGCAGTGACAAAGTAGGGGGCGCCGCCGGGGAGCTGTTTTTT. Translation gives CASSDKVGGAAGELFF.

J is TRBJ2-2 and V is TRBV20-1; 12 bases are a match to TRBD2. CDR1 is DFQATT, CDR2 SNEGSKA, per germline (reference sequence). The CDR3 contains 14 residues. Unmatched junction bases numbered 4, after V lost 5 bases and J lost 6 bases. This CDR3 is CSAPLAGGPGELFF. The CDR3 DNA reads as TGCAGTGCTCCCCTAGCGGGGGGGCCCGGGGAGCTGTTTTTT.

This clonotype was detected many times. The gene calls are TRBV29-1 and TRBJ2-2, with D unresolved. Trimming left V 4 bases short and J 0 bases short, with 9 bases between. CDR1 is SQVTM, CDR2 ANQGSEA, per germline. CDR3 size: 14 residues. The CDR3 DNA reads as TGCAGCGTTGGAAGCTCCACGAACACCGGGGAGCTGTTTTTT. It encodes CSVGSSTNTGELFF.